These 28 T cell receptor beta chains share one sample of origin, sequenced in a study of T cell repertoires in cytomegalovirus infection. MiXCR was run by TCRdb on the reads, yielding one entry per CDR3 protein. The sample carries tens of thousands of distinct CDR3 sequences, over 3.5% recorded once. The specimen sequenced was PBMCs. The receptor source for this set is a human donor in good health (CMV status not recorded). Some clones in this sample may be carry-over from other donors' samples.

Ten or more counts support this clonotype. The V and J genes are TRBV12-3 or TRBV12-4 and TRBJ1-2; D ambiguous. V was trimmed by 4 bases and J by 7 bases, leaving 10 bases between them. CDR3 length: 12 amino acids. The CDR3 bases are TGTGCCAGCAGTTCGAGAGGAAGTGGCTACACCTTC. Translation: CASSSRGSGYTF.

This chain uses TRBV12-3 or TRBV12-4 with TRBJ2-2, with a tentative D call TRBD2 (5 bases). The CDR3 extends over 14 amino acids. Deletions cut 6 bases from V and 3 bases from J, with 11 bases between. This CDR3 reads CASRSGIDTGELFF. CDR3 coding DNA: TGTGCCAGCAGATCGGGGATAGACACCGGGGAGCTGTTTTTT.

This clonotype was seen ten or more times. The chain joins TRBV12-3 or TRBV12-4 to TRBJ2-1; D is unclear. This CDR3 is built from 15 residues. V was clipped by 3 bases and J by 6 bases, with 15 bases between them. This chain's CDR3 is CASSFPSRVGNEQFF. The CDR3 DNA follows: TGTGCCAGCAGTTTTCCTAGTCGGGTTGGCAATGAGCAGTTCTTC.

This clonotype was detected ten times or more. The rearrangement links TRBV7-3 to TRBJ1-2, with unresolved D. Trimming removed 1 base from V and 3 bases from J, with 6 bases in between. From germline, CDR1 is SGHTA and CDR2 FQGTGA. The CDR3 is 13 amino acids. Here the CDR3 DNA reads TGTGCCAGCAGCTTAAACGGGGACTATGGCTACACCTTC. Translation: CASSLNGDYGYTF.

This clonotype was counted at least ten times. This chain uses TRBV7-2 with TRBJ2-7; D is undetermined. This CDR3 spans 13 amino acids. The V gene lost 2 bases and the J gene lost 3 bases, with 8 bases spanning the gap. Germline CDR1 and CDR2: SGHTA and FQGNSA. CDR3 residues: CASSLNWLYEQYF. CDR3 DNA: TGTGCCAGCAGCTTAAACTGGCTCTACGAGCAGTACTTC.

This clonotype has a count of ten or more. This chain links TRBV28 with TRBJ1-4; D is perhaps TRBD1 (5 bases). Germline CDR1 reads MDHEN; CDR2 reads SYDVKM. The CDR3 is 16 residues long. V was shortened by 5 bases and J by 7 bases, with 20 bases between the two germline ends. The CDR3 sequence is CASSPGSGAASEKLFF. CDR3 bases: TGTGCCAGCAGTCCAGGATCTGGGGCTGCTAGTGAAAAACTGTTTTTT. The full variable domain, with the rest looked up from reference TRBV28 and TRBJ1-4, is DVKVTQSSRYLVKRTGEKVFLECVQDMDHENMFWYRQDPGLGLRLIYFSYDVKMKEKGDIPEGYSVSREKKERFSLILESASTNQTSMYLCASSPGSGAASEKLFFGSGTQLSVL.

This clonotype was picked up many times. The V call is TRBV7-2, the J call TRBJ2-1; the match to TRBD2 covers 7 bases. Germline loops: CDR1 SGHTA, CDR2 FQGNSA. The ends lost 1 base at V and 4 bases at J; junction bases unmatched: 4. This CDR3 contains 15 residues. The DNA for the CDR3 is TGTGCCAGCAGCTTAGTCGGGACTACGTACAATGAGCAGTTCTTC. Translated: CASSLVGTTYNEQFF.

At least ten counts were recorded for this clonotype. V usage is TRBV7-9 and J usage is TRBJ2-5; 7 positions agree with TRBD2. V lost 4 bases to trimming and J lost 2 bases; unmatched junction nucleotides: 4. In germline, CDR1 is SEHNR, CDR2 FQNEAQ (reference sequence). The CDR3 is made up of 14 amino acids. In DNA, the CDR3 is TGTGCCAGCAGCTCCGCCGGGAGGCAAGAGACCCAGTACTTC. The encoded protein is CASSSAGRQETQYF.

The table lists this clonotype with many counts. V usage is TRBV28 and J usage is TRBJ1-1; TRBD1 aligns across 8 bases. Trimming at V came to 5 bases and at J to 1 base, leaving 6 bases not matched to a gene. Germline V lookup: CDR1 MDHEN, CDR2 SYDVKM. The CDR3 is 15 amino acids. In DNA form, the CDR3 reads TGTGCCAGCAGTCCTTTGGACAGGGAGAACACTGAAGCTTTCTTT. Amino acid sequence: CASSPLDRENTEAFF.

This clonotype was seen at least ten times. The V gene is TRBV7-2, the J gene TRBJ1-5; TRBD1 agrees at 7 bases. Losses at the gene ends were 7 bases for V and 7 bases for J; bases not matched to a gene: 16. This CDR3 has 16 amino acids. The germline gives CDR1 SGHTA, CDR2 FQGNSA. The CDR3 nucleotides read TGTGCCAGCACCAGCGCAGGGGGAGGTCCGGGCCAGCCCCAGCATTTT. Its protein is CASTSAGGGPGQPQHF.

This clonotype appeared many times. In DNA, the CDR3 is TGTGCCAGCAGCTTATTGGTGACAGGGGTGTCCAATGAGCAGTTCTTC. Protein product: CASSLLVTGVSNEQFF. V usage is TRBV7-9 and J usage is TRBJ2-1; 8 nucleotides align to TRBD1. V lost 2 bases and J lost 6; bases outside the gene matches: 9. Looked up from germline, CDR1 is SEHNR and CDR2 is FQNEAQ (reference sequence). The length of the CDR3 is 16 residues.

This clonotype was picked up many times. V gene TRBV2 combines with J gene TRBJ1-2, with D perhaps TRBD1 (5 bases). Trimming cost V 2 bases and J 8 bases, with 18 bases left between them. The CDR3 is 15 amino acids. From germline, CDR1 is SNHLY and CDR2 FYNNEI. The CDR3 spells CASSERDFGREGYTF. The CDR3 nucleotides read TGTGCCAGCAGTGAAAGGGACTTTGGGAGAGAGGGCTACACCTTC.

This clonotype was counted at least ten times. The V call is TRBV28, the J call TRBJ1-2; D not certain. Germline V gene lookup returns CDR1 MDHEN and CDR2 SYDVKM. The V end lost 6 bases, the J end lost 4 bases, and 15 bases lay between the germline ends. CDR3 length equals 14 residues. DNA for the CDR3: TGTGCCAGCAGCTCTCGTCGGAGGCTCTATGGCTACACCTTC. The encoded protein is CASSSRRRLYGYTF.

This clonotype was detected once. This clone may be a read error of a much larger clone one base away. The V call is TRBV7-2, the J call TRBJ1-2; no reliable D call. V was trimmed by 4 bases and J by 10 bases, leaving 16 bases between them. The CDR3 length is 13 residues. Germline V gene sequence: CDR1 SGHTA, CDR2 FQGNSA. Written as DNA, the CDR3 is TGTGCCAGCAGCTCCTGGTCGAAGAGGGTCTACACCTTC. This sequence encodes CASSSWSKRVYTF.

This clonotype was seen repeatedly, ten times or more. V and J are TRBV7-8 and TRBJ2-1; 12 bases line up with TRBD2. The V gene end was trimmed by 4 bases and the J gene end by 4 bases; junction bases not matched to a gene: 5. Per germline, CDR1 SGHVS and CDR2 FQNEAQ. The CDR3 contains 16 residues. The CDR3 nucleotides read TGTGCCAGCAGCTCCCCCGGGACTAGCGGGTACAATGAGCAGTTCTTC. Translation gives CASSSPGTSGYNEQFF.

In this sample, this clonotype turned up many times. The rearrangement uses TRBV7-2 and TRBJ2-1; 9 bases match TRBD2. Losses at the gene ends were 5 bases for V and 7 bases for J; bases not matched to a gene: 6. CDR3 length: 14 amino acids. Germline V gene sequence: CDR1 SGHTA, CDR2 FQGNSA. CDR3 loop: CASSPTSGLNEQFF. As DNA, the CDR3 is TGTGCCAGCAGCCCGACTAGCGGCCTGAATGAGCAGTTCTTC.

This clonotype was recorded many times. This chain joins TRBV7-8 and TRBJ2-5, with 13 bases lining up with TRBD2. The CDR3 sequence is 20 residues long. Germline V gene lookup returns CDR1 SGHVS and CDR2 FQNEAQ. After removal of 2 bases from V and 3 bases from J, the junction contained 15 bases not matched to a gene. In nucleotides, the CDR3 is TGTGCCAGCAGCTTACTCGGACTAGCGGGAGTGGAGCCGCGGAAAGAGACCCAGTACTTC. Protein sequence: CASSLLGLAGVEPRKETQYF.

The gene calls are TRBV29-1 and TRBJ2-7; D is unresolved. Germline V gene lookup returns CDR1 SQVTM and CDR2 ANQGSEA. This CDR3 region has 13 residues. V dropped 7 bases and J dropped 3 bases, with 16 bases sitting between them. The CDR3 region has the DNA TGCAGCGCTGACCTAAACAGAATCTACGAGCAGTACTTC. Translation: CSADLNRIYEQYF.

At least ten counts were recorded for this clonotype. J is TRBJ1-4 and V is TRBV7-2; 7 bases match TRBD1. The length of the CDR3 is 15 residues. V trimming: 5 bases; J trimming: 8 bases; junction bases outside the gene matches: 11. In germline, CDR1 is SGHTA, CDR2 FQGNSA. In DNA form, the CDR3 reads TGTGCCAGCAGCCTTGGGACAGAGCTCTTGGAAAAACTGTTTTTT. This gives the protein CASSLGTELLEKLFF.

This clonotype was counted many times. The V call is TRBV28, the J call TRBJ2-2, with 8 bases aligning to TRBD2. Germline V gives CDR1 MDHEN, CDR2 SYDVKM. The V and J ends lost 2 bases and 5 bases, in that order; junction bases with no gene match: 4. The length of the CDR3 is 15 residues. DNA for the CDR3: TGTGCCAGCAGTTTAGGAGCGGGAGATACCGGGGAGCTGTTTTTT. Its protein product is CASSLGAGDTGELFF.

This chain joins TRBV7-2 and TRBJ2-1; 8 nucleotides agree with TRBD2. CDR1 and CDR2 (germline): SGHTA, FQGNSA. The CDR3 is made up of 15 amino acids. The trim removed 4 bases at V and 6 bases at J, leaving 8 bases unmatched. CDR3 residues: CASSSLRGAPNEQFF. CDR3 in DNA: TGTGCCAGCAGCTCCCTGCGGGGGGCACCCAATGAGCAGTTCTTC.

This clonotype was recorded a few times. The genes are TRBV11-2 and TRBJ1-5; 7 nucleotides align to TRBD1. V lost 3 bases, J lost 9 bases, and 8 bases stayed unmatched. Germline V gene data show CDR1 as SGHAT and CDR2 as FQNNGV. The length of the CDR3 is 14 residues. The DNA of the CDR3 is TGTGCCAGCAGCTTTTGGGACAGCCCAGGGCCCCAGCATTTT. Amino acid sequence: CASSFWDSPGPQHF.

This clonotype has a count of ten or more. The CDR3 loop reads CASSYPTTGGRAEAFF. CDR3 sequence (DNA): TGTGCCAGCAGTTATCCTACTACAGGGGGTAGGGCTGAAGCTTTCTTT. The chain joins TRBV6-6 to TRBJ1-1; 8 bases match TRBD1. CDR1 is MNHNY and CDR2 is SVGAGI in the germline V gene (reference sequence). The CDR3 runs 16 residues. Unmatched junction bases numbered 12, after V lost 3 bases and J lost 6 bases.

At least ten counts were recorded for this clonotype. The CDR3 loop is CASSESWGRLDEQFF. As DNA, the CDR3 is TGTGCCAGCAGTGAGAGTTGGGGCAGGTTGGATGAGCAGTTCTTC. V and J are TRBV2 and TRBJ2-1, with TRBD1 as a possible D gene (5 bases). The CDR3 is 15 residues long. CDR1 and CDR2 from the germline V gene are SNHLY and FYNNEI. With 3 bases removed from V and 8 bases from J, the gap between germline ends came to 17 bases. Supplemented by reference TRBV2 and TRBJ2-1, the full variable domain reads EPEVTQTPSHQVTQMGQEVILRCVPISNHLYFYWYRQILGQKVEFLVSFYNNEISEKSEIFDDQFSVERPDGSNFTLKIRSTKLEDSAMYFCASSESWGRLDEQFFGPGTRLTVL.

This clonotype appeared many times. V usage is TRBV7-2 and J usage is TRBJ2-1; 15 bases are shared with TRBD2. The CDR3 contains 15 residues. Germline CDR1 SGHTA, CDR2 FQGNSA. Unmatched junction bases numbered 4, after V lost 4 bases and J lost 9 bases. The DNA for the CDR3 is TGTGCCAGCAGCTGGACTAGCGGGAGGGCCTCTGAGCAGTTCTTC. Translating gives CASSWTSGRASEQFF.

In this sample, this clonotype turned up many times. The chain has TRBV20-1 and TRBJ1-2, with no clear D. Germline V lookup: CDR1 DFQATT, CDR2 SNEGSKA (reference sequence). V lost 8 bases and J 2 bases, leaving 21 bases between the germline ends. CDR3 length equals 15 residues. CDR3 protein: CSLTGAFGQNYGYTF. The CDR3 DNA sequence: TGCAGTCTCACCGGAGCGTTTGGGCAAAACTATGGCTACACCTTC.

Many counts were recorded for this clonotype. The V call is TRBV7-2, the J call TRBJ2-7, with D perhaps matching TRBD2 (5 bases). V lost 8 bases, J lost 5 bases, and 25 bases lay in between. The CDR3 totals 16 residues. Germline V gives CDR1 SGHTA, CDR2 FQGNSA. CDR3: CASGPRVGSVSDEQYF. CDR3 coding DNA: TGTGCCAGCGGCCCACGCGTGGGTAGCGTGAGTGACGAGCAGTACTTC.

This clonotype was detected many times. The chain employs TRBV7-2 and TRBJ1-2; D gene ambiguous. Germline loops: CDR1 SGHTA, CDR2 FQGNSA. The V and J ends lost 4 bases and 1 base respectively, with 13 bases between them. The CDR3 is 15 residues long. This CDR3 is CASSSDPLFNYGYTF. CDR3 coding DNA: TGTGCCAGCAGCTCCGACCCTCTGTTTAACTATGGCTACACCTTC.